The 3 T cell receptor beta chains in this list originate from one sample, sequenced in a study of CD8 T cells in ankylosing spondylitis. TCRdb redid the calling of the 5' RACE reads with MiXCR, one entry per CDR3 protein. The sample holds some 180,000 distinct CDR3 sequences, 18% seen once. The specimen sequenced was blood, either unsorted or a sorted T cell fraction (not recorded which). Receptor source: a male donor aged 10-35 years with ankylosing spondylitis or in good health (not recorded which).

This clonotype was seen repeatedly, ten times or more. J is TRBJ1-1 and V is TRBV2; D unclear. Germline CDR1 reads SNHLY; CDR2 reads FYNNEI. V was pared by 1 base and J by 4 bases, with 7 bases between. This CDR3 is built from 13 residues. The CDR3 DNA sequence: TGTGCCAGCAGTGAAGGGGCCATCACTGAAGCTTTCTTT. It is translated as CASSEGAITEAFF.

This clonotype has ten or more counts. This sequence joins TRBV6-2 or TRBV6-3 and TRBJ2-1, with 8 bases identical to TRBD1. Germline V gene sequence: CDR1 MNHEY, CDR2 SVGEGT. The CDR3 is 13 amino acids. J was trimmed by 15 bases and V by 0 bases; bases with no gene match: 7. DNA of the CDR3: TGTGCCAGCAGTTACTCGGTAGGACAGGGTCGGTTCTTC. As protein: CASSYSVGQGRFF.

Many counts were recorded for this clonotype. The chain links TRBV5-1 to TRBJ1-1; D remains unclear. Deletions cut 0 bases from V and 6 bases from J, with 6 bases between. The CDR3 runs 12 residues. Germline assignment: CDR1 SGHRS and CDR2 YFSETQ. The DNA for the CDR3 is TGCGCCAGCAGCTTGGGGGGTCCTGAAGCTTTCTTT. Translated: CASSLGGPEAFF.